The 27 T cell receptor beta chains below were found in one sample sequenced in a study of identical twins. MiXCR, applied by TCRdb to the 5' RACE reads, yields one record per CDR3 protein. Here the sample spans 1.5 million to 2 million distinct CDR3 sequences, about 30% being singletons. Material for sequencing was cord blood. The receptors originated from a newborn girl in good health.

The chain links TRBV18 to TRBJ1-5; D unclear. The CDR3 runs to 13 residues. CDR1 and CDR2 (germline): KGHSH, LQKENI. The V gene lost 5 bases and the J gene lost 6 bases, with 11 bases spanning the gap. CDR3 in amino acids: CASSSFLSQPQHF. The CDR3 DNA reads TGTGCCAGCTCATCCTTCCTCTCTCAGCCCCAGCATTTT.

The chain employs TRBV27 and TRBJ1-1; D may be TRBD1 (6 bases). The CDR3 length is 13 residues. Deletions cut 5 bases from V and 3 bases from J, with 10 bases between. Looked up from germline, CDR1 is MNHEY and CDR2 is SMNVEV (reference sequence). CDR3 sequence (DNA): TGTGCCAGCAGTGGGACACCCGACACTGAAGCTTTCTTT. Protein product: CASSGTPDTEAFF.

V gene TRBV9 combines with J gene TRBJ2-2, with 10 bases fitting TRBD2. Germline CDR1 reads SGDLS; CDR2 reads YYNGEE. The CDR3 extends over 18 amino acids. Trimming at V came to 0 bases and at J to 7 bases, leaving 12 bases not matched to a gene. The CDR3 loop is CASSVVGSGRIIVGELFF. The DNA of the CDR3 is TGTGCCAGCAGCGTAGTGGGTAGCGGGAGGATAATCGTCGGGGAGCTGTTTTTT.

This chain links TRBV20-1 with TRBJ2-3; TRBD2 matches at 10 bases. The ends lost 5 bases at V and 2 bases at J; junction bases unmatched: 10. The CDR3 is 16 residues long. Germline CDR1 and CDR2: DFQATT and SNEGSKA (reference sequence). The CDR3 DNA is TGCAGTGCTCTTCTCTTAGCGGGAGGATCCACAGATACGCAGTATTTT. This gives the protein CSALLLAGGSTDTQYF.

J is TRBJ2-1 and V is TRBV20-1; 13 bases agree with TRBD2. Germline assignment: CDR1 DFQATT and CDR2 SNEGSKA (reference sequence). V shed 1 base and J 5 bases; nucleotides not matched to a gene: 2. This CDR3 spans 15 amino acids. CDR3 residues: CSARVGTSGNNEQFF. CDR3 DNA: TGCAGTGCTAGAGTCGGGACTAGCGGGAACAATGAGCAGTTCTTC.

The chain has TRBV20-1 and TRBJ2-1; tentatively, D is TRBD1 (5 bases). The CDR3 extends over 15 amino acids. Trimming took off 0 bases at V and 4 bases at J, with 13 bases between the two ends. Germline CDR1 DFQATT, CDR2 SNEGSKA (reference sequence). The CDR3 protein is CSARDRLRDYNEQFF. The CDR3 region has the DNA TGCAGTGCTAGAGATCGTCTCAGGGATTACAATGAGCAGTTCTTC.

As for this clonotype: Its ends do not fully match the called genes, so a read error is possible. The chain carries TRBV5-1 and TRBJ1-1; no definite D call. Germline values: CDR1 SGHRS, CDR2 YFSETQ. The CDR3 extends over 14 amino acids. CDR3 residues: CASSLGPSNIEAFF. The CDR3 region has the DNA TGCGCCAGCAGCTTGGGCCCCTCAAACATTGAAGCTTTCTTT.

As DNA, the CDR3 is TGTGCCAGCTCACCAAAACAGCCCACAGATACGCAGTATTTT. This sequence encodes CASSPKQPTDTQYF. The chain is built from TRBV18 and TRBJ2-3; no clear D. There are 14 residues in the CDR3. With 2 bases removed from V and 2 bases from J, the gap between germline ends came to 8 bases. Germline CDR1 and CDR2: KGHSH and LQKENI.

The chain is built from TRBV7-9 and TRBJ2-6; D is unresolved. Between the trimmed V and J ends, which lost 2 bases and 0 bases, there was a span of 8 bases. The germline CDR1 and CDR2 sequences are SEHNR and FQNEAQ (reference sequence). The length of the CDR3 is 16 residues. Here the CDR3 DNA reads TGTGCCAGCAGCTTAATGGGCGTCTCTGGGGCCAACGTCCTGACTTTC. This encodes CASSLMGVSGANVLTF.

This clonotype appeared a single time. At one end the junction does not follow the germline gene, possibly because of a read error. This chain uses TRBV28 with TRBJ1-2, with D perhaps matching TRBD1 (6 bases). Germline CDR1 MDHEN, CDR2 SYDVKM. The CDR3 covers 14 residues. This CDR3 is CTSSPGTFVGGYTF. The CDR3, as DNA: TGTACCAGCAGTCCCGGGACATTTGTAGGTGGCTACACCTTC.

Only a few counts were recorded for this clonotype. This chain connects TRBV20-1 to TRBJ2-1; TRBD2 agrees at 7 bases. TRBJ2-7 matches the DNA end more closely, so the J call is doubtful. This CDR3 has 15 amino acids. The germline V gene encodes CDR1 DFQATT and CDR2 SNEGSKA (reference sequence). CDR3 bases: TGCAGTGCTAGGGGGGGGGAAAGTTCCTACAATGAGCAGTACTTC. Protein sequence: CSARGGESSYNEQYF.

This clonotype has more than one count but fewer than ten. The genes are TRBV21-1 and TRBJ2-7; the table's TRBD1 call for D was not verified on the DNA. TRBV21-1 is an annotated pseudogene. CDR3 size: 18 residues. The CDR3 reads CASSKVSRAHHQAYEQYF. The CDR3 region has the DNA TGTGCCAGCAGCAAAGTTTCGCGGGCGCACCACCAAGCCTACGAGCAGTACTTC.

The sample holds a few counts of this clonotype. The CDR3 DNA sequence: TGTGCCAGCAGTTACTCGGAGACAGGACTAGGCTACGAGCAGTACTTC. Protein product: CASSYSETGLGYEQYF. The V gene is TRBV6-5, the J gene TRBJ2-7; a weak D match, TRBD2 (7 bases). The CDR3 consists of 16 residues. Germline V CDR1 and CDR2: MNHEY, SVGAGI. Trimming removed 0 bases from V and 3 bases from J, with 15 bases in between.

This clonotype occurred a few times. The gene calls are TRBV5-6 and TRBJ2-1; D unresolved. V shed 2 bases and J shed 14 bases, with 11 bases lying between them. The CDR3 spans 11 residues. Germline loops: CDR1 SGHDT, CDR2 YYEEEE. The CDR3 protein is CASSLSDEEFF. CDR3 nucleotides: TGTGCCAGCAGCTTAAGTGACGAGGAGTTCTTC.

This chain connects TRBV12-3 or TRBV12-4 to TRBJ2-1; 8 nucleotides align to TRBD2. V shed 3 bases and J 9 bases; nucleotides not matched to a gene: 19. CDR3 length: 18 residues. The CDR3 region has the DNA TGTGCCAGCAGTTTCTCCCGCAGGTCGGGGGGGTTTATCACTGAGCAGTTCTTC. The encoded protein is CASSFSRRSGGFITEQFF.

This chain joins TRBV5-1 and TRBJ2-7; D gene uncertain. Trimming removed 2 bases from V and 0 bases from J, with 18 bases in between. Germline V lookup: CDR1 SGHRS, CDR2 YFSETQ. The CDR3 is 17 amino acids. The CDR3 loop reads CASSFSSPFLSSYEQYF. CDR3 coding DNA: TGCGCCAGCAGCTTTTCTTCGCCGTTCCTTAGCTCCTACGAGCAGTACTTC.

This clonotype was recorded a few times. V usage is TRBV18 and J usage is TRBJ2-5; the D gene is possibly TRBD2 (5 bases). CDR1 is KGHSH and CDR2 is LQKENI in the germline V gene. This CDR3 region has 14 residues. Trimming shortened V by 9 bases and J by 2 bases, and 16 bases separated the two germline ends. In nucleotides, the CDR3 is TGTGCCAGTACCTGGGAGCGAGCACAAGAGACCCAGTACTTC. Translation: CASTWERAQETQYF.

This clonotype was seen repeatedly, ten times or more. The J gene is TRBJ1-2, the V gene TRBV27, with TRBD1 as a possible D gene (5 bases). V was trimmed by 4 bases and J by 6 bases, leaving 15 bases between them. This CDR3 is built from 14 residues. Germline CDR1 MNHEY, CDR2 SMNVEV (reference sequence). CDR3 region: CASSSQGSGDGYTF. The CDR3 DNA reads TGTGCCAGCAGTTCTCAGGGTAGCGGAGATGGCTACACCTTC.

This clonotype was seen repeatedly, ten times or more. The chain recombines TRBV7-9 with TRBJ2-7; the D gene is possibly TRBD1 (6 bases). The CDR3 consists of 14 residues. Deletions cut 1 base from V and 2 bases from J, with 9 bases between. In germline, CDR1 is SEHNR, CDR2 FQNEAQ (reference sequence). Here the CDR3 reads CASSLDGQTYEQYF. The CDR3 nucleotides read TGTGCCAGCAGCTTAGATGGACAGACCTACGAGCAGTACTTC. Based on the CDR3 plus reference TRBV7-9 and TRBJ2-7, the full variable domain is DTGVSQNPRHKITKRGQNVTFRCDPISEHNRLYWYRQTLGQGPEFLTYFQNEAQLEKSRLLSDRFSAERPKGSFSTLEIQRTEQGDSAMYLCASSLDGQTYEQYFGPGTRLTVT.

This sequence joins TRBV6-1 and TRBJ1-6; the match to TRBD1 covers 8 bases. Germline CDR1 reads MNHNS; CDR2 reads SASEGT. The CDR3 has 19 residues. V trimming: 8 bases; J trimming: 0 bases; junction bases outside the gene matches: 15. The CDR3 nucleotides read TGTGCCAGCGGGAGGGAGACAGGGGTCTCGAGCTCCTATAATTCACCCCTCCACTTT. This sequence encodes CASGRETGVSSSYNSPLHF.

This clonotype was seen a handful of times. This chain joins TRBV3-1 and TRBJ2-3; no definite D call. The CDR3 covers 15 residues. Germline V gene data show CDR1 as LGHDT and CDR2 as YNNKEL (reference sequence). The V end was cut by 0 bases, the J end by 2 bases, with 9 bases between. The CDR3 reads CASSQDSGPTDTQYF. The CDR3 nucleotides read TGTGCCAGCAGCCAAGATTCTGGCCCCACAGATACGCAGTATTTT.

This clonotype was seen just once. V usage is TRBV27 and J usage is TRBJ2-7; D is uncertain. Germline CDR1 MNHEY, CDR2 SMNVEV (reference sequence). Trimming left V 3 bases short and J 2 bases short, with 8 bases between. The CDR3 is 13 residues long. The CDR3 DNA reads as TGTGCCAGCAGTTTTGCGGCTCCCTACGAGCAGTACTTC. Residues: CASSFAAPYEQYF.

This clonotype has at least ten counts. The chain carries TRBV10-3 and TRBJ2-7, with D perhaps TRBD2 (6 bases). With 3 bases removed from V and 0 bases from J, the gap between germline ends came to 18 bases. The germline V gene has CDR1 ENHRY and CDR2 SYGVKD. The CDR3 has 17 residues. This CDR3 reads CAISDPRLEKGSYEQYF. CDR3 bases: TGTGCCATCAGTGACCCCAGACTAGAGAAGGGCTCCTACGAGCAGTACTTC.

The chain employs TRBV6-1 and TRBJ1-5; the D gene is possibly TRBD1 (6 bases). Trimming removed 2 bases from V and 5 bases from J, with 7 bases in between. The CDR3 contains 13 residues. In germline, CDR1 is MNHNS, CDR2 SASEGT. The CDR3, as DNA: TGTGCCAGCAGTGAACACAGGGATCAGCCCCAGCATTTT. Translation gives CASSEHRDQPQHF.

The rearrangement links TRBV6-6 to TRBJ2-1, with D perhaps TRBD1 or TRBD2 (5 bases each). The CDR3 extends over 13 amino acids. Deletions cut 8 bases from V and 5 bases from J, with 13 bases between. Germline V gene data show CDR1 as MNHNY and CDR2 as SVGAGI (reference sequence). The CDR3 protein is CASLWDPDNEQFF. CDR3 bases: TGTGCCAGCCTCTGGGACCCAGACAATGAGCAGTTCTTC.

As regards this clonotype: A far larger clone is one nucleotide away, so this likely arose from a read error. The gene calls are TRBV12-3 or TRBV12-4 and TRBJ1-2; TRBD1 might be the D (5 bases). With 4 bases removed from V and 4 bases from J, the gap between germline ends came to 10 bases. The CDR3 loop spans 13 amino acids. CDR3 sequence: CASSSTVGYGYTF. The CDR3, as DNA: TGTGCCAGCAGTTCGACAGTGGGCTATGGCTACACCTTC.

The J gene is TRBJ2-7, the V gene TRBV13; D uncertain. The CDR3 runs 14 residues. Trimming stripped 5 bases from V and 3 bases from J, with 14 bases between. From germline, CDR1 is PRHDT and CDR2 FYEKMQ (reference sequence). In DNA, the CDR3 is TGTGCCAGCAGCGCATTTGGACCCTACTACGAGCAGTACTTC. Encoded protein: CASSAFGPYYEQYF.